The 24 T cell receptor beta chains given below trace back to one sample, sequenced in a study of Ad26.COV2.S vaccination and SARS-CoV-2 variants. Data came from immunoSEQ multiplex PCR; TCRdb stores just in-frame clones and leaves some out. The sample holds about 390,000 clones, more than 85% seen once. Treatment meaning: about 20 received Ad26.COV2.S at low or high dose, single or two shots; a few received placebo; per-sample allocation not given. The investigators took samples on day 63 after the first vaccine or placebo injection. Specimen: peripheral blood, collected in a trial of Ad26.COV2.S vaccine versus placebo. These TCRs come from a person between 18 and 65 years old who received the Ad26.COV2.S COVID-19 vaccine or a placebo.

About this clone itself: Other nucleotide sequences from this sample produce the same CDR3. The rearrangement links TRBV5-1 to TRBJ2-5; TRBD1 matches 8 bases. Per the germline V gene, CDR1 is SGHRS and CDR2 is YFSETQ. With 4 bases clipped from V and 1 base from J, the junction kept 3 bases outside the gene matches. This CDR3 has 14 residues. The CDR3 sequence is CASSPGQGQETQYF. The CDR3 DNA follows: TGCGCCAGCAGCCCTGGACAGGGCCAAGAGACCCAGTACTTC.

The chain carries TRBV12-3 or TRBV12-4 and TRBJ1-2; 7 bases are shared with TRBD1. This CDR3 is built from 12 residues. Unmatched junction bases numbered 6, after V lost 6 bases and J lost 8 bases. The DNA for the CDR3 is TGTGCCAGCAGCTCGGGACAGTGGGGCTACACCTTC. It specifies CASSSGQWGYTF.

The chain joins TRBV11-1 to TRBJ1-1, with TRBD1 matching over 7 bases. The trim removed 4 bases at V and 1 base at J, leaving 6 bases unmatched. In germline, CDR1 is SGHAT, CDR2 FQDESV (reference sequence). The CDR3 length is 15 residues. The CDR3 sequence is CASSSYRGWNTEAFF. The CDR3, as DNA: TGTGCCAGCAGCTCCTACAGGGGATGGAACACTGAAGCTTTCTTT.

A few counts support this clone. This chain joins TRBV4-1 and TRBJ1-2; D gene unclear. Germline CDR1 and CDR2: MGHRA and YSYEKL. Trimming removed 5 bases at V and 3 bases at J, with 13 bases between. CDR3 length equals 14 residues. CDR3 nucleotides: TGCGCCAGCAGCTACACATATACAGACTATGGCTACACCTTC. Translation gives CASSYTYTDYGYTF.

V is TRBV18 and J is TRBJ1-6; D is undetermined. CDR1 is KGHSH and CDR2 is LQKENI in the germline V gene. The CDR3 totals 15 residues. The V and J ends lost 3 bases and 5 bases respectively, with 11 bases between them. The chain's CDR3 is CASSPYEVDNSPLHF. CDR3 in DNA: TGTGCCAGCTCACCGTACGAGGTGGATAATTCACCCCTCCACTTT. The full variable domain, completed using reference TRBV18 and TRBJ1-6, is NAGVMQNPRHLVRRRGQEARLRCSPMKGHSHVYWYRQLPEEGLKFMVYLQKENIIDESGMPKERFSAEFPKEGPSILRIQQVVRGDSAAYFCASSPYEVDNSPLHFGNGTRLTVT.

In DNA, the CDR3 is TGCGCCAGCAGTCCGGACACCAGCTCTGGAAACACCATATATTTT. Translated, it gives CASSPDTSSGNTIYF. V and J are TRBV4-1 and TRBJ1-3; D might be TRBD1 (5 bases). Trimming stripped 6 bases from V and 0 bases from J, with 12 bases between. Germline lookup yields CDR1 MGHRA and CDR2 YSYEKL. CDR3 length: 15 amino acids.

This chain connects TRBV4-3 to TRBJ2-7; D is undetermined. Germline CDR1 LGHNA, CDR2 YSLEER. V was shortened by 1 base and J by 2 bases, with 12 bases between the two germline ends. This CDR3 comprises 15 residues. The CDR3 DNA sequence: TGCGCCAGCAGCCAAGCGGTATCCAGACCCTACGAGCAGTACTTC. Its protein product is CASSQAVSRPYEQYF.

This clone showed up many times. J is TRBJ2-7 and V is TRBV5-4; 8 nucleotides line up with TRBD1. The CDR3 covers 15 residues. Germline V gives CDR1 SGHNT, CDR2 YYREEE (reference sequence). The ends lost 4 bases at V and 0 bases at J; junction bases unmatched: 6. DNA for the CDR3: TGTGCCAGCAGCACGGCAGGGGGCCGCTCCTACGAGCAGTACTTC. As protein: CASSTAGGRSYEQYF.

The rearrangement links TRBV5-4 to TRBJ1-4; D may be TRBD1 (5 bases). The germline V gene encodes CDR1 SGHNT and CDR2 YYREEE (reference sequence). V lost 0 bases, J lost 3 bases, and 9 bases lay in between. The CDR3 runs to 15 residues. CDR3 protein: CASSLGGKSNEKLFF. CDR3 in DNA: TGTGCCAGCAGCTTGGGGGGGAAGTCTAATGAAAAACTGTTTTTT.

This chain joins TRBV4-1 and TRBJ1-4, with 10 bases matching TRBD1. CDR3 length: 16 amino acids. Germline V CDR1 and CDR2: MGHRA, YSYEKL. With V trimmed by 4 bases and J by 4 bases, 6 bases remained unmatched. The CDR3 bases are TGCGCCAGCAGCCGGGGACAGGGGACCTATAATGAAAAACTGTTTTTT. Its translation: CASSRGQGTYNEKLFF.

CDR3: CASSQDMWTRIHEQYF. In nucleotides, the CDR3 is TGTGCCAGCAGCCAAGATATGTGGACTAGGATCCACGAGCAGTACTTC. This chain uses TRBV3-1 (or the pseudogene TRBV3-2) with TRBJ2-7; 7 bases are a match to TRBD2. CDR1 is LGHDT, CDR2 YNNKEL, per germline (reference sequence). The CDR3 totals 16 residues. Losses at the gene ends were 0 bases for V and 5 bases for J; bases not matched to a gene: 10.

This chain uses TRBV6-1 with TRBJ2-7; D perhaps matches TRBD2 (6 bases). The ends were cut back, 2 bases at V and 3 bases at J, with 17 bases in the middle. CDR3 length: 16 residues. CDR1 is MNHNS, CDR2 SASEGT, per germline. Here the CDR3 reads CASSETPSVGLYEQYF. CDR3 in DNA: TGTGCCAGCAGTGAAACCCCTAGCGTCGGCCTCTACGAGCAGTACTTC.

J is TRBJ1-2 and V is TRBV3-1 (or the pseudogene TRBV3-2); no reliable D call. Per germline, CDR1 LGHDT and CDR2 YNNKEL (reference sequence). The ends were cut back, 7 bases at V and 6 bases at J, with 18 bases in the middle. The CDR3 is made up of 14 amino acids. The DNA for the CDR3 is TGTGCCAGCACTGACACTAATAAGAACGATGGCTACACCTTC. Protein: CASTDTNKNDGYTF.

This chain connects TRBV6-2 or TRBV6-3 to TRBJ2-2; possible D gene TRBD2, 5 bases. The germline gives CDR1 MNHEY, CDR2 SVGEGT. CDR3 length: 15 amino acids. V was clipped by 2 bases and J by 4 bases, with 11 bases between them. CDR3 sequence (DNA): TGTGCCAGCAGTTACACCCGGGATCTCACCGGGGAGCTGTTTTTT. Protein product: CASSYTRDLTGELFF.

The chain joins TRBV27 to TRBJ1-2, with 7 bases matching TRBD1. The CDR3 is 17 amino acids. In germline, CDR1 is MNHEY, CDR2 SMNVEV (reference sequence). After removal of 5 bases from V and 5 bases from J, the junction contained 17 bases not matched to a gene. In DNA form, the CDR3 reads TGTGCCAGCAGTCCTAGACAGGGAAGTAGGTTACCTTATGGCTACACCTTC. It encodes CASSPRQGSRLPYGYTF.

The chain combines TRBV14 with TRBJ2-7; D is perhaps TRBD1 (5 bases). Germline CDR1 SGHDN, CDR2 FVKESK. Trimming removed 6 bases at V and 2 bases at J, with 14 bases between. This CDR3 has 14 amino acids. CDR3 protein: CASSSRTRPYEQYF. In DNA form, the CDR3 reads TGTGCCAGCAGTTCCCGGACAAGACCCTACGAGCAGTACTTC.

This clone was detected only a few times. The chain has TRBV7-9 and TRBJ1-6, with D tentatively TRBD1 (6 bases). The CDR3 is 13 residues long. Germline CDR1 reads SEHNR; CDR2 reads FQNEAQ (reference sequence). V was clipped by 2 bases and J by 8 bases, with 7 bases between them. The CDR3 sequence: CASSLYRDSPLHF. In nucleotides, the CDR3 is TGTGCCAGCAGCTTATACAGGGATTCACCCCTCCACTTT.

This rearrangement joins TRBV3-1 (or the pseudogene TRBV3-2) to TRBJ1-6; weak D call: TRBD1 (6 bases). CDR3 size: 15 residues. In germline, CDR1 is LGHDT, CDR2 YNNKEL (reference sequence). V shed 4 bases and J shed 4 bases, with 11 bases lying between them. CDR3 nucleotide sequence: TGTGCCAGCAGCCCCTTAGGGGGGTATAATTCACCCCTCCACTTT. Its protein is CASSPLGGYNSPLHF.

V gene TRBV11-2 combines with J gene TRBJ2-7; 9 bases line up with TRBD1. After removal of 5 bases from V and 2 bases from J, the junction contained 13 bases not matched to a gene. The CDR3 covers 17 residues. Looked up from germline, CDR1 is SGHAT and CDR2 is FQNNGV. The CDR3 coding sequence is TGTGCCAGCAGCAAAAAGTGGGGGACAGGGAGTACCTACGAGCAGTACTTC. As protein: CASSKKWGTGSTYEQYF.

The rearrangement uses TRBV6-5 and TRBJ1-3; no clear D. V was clipped by 7 bases and J by 0 bases, with 10 bases between them. Germline values: CDR1 MNHEY, CDR2 SVGAGI. The CDR3 loop spans 14 amino acids. This CDR3 is CASTPMGSGNTIYF. CDR3 in DNA: TGTGCCAGCACCCCGATGGGCTCTGGAAACACCATATATTTT.

The gene calls are TRBV10-3 and TRBJ2-7; 8 bases align to TRBD1. CDR3 length: 14 residues. The V gene's germline CDR1 is ENHRY and CDR2 SYGVKD. V trimming: 5 bases; J trimming: 3 bases; junction bases outside the gene matches: 6. CDR3 bases: TGTGCCATCAGTAGCCGGGACAGGAACTACGAGCAGTACTTC. The encoded protein is CAISSRDRNYEQYF.

The chain employs TRBV6-5 and TRBJ2-3; 13 bases are shared with TRBD2. The junction had 2 bases not matched to a gene; V was cut back by 4 bases and J by 1 base. Germline assignment: CDR1 MNHEY and CDR2 SVGAGI. The CDR3 contains 16 residues. In DNA form, the CDR3 reads TGTGCCAGCAGTTCTACTAGCGGGGGGGGCACAGATACGCAGTATTTT. This encodes CASSSTSGGGTDTQYF.

This clone came up once. This chain connects TRBV4-1 to TRBJ2-3, with 7 bases matching TRBD1. This CDR3 contains 16 residues. CDR1 is MGHRA, CDR2 YSYEKL, per germline. The junction had 7 bases not matched to a gene; V was cut back by 2 bases and J by 2 bases. CDR3 protein: CASSQFTGAYTDTQYF. The CDR3 DNA reads as TGCGCCAGCAGCCAATTCACAGGGGCGTACACAGATACGCAGTATTTT.

This clone was seen just once. This rearrangement joins TRBV5-3 to TRBJ2-5; the D call may be TRBD1 or TRBD2 (5 bases each). TRBV5-3 is an ORF, with its function uncertain. The CDR3 sequence is 14 residues long. Trimming took off 7 bases at V and 2 bases at J, with 15 bases between the two ends. DNA for the CDR3: TGTGCCAGAGCACCGGGACCGAGACAAGAGACCCAGTACTTC. It is translated as CARAPGPRQETQYF.